What follows describes a single TCR beta chain. The clone's antigen remains unknown. No qualities accompany the bases; no much larger clone lies one base away. This sample is drawn from a study of cytomegalovirus exposure and HLA in healthy donors (TCRdb year 2017). With regard to the full study: An earlier analysis of several hundred of the donors reported 276 Gb of sequence data and 117 million unique TCR beta sequences from 150 million to 200 million T cells. Approximately 330 gigabases of sequencing data and approximately 92 million unique TCR sequences made up an early release that covered several hundred HLA-typed donors. Of the 350 to 450 genotyped donors, about 84% fell in the genetic ancestry cluster associated with self-reported Caucasian donors. The study was designed to test whether signatures of past pathogen exposure could be identified by cataloging public T cell receptors. The T cell repertoires of 700 or so subjects were profiled by immunosequencing and related to cytomegalovirus serostatus. Along with the roughly 670-subject first cohort, a separate validation cohort of 120 different subjects was used. To predict cytomegalovirus infection status, the study combined high-throughput TCR immunosequencing, statistical association of individual TCRs with disease status, and machine learning. A later analysis re-examined previously published TCR beta repertoires from more than 600 donors and added high-resolution HLA genotyping to investigate patterns of TCR occurrence. Rather than using new phenotypic data, the later analysis identified candidate immune exposures from TCR beta sequences and from how often those sequences occurred across donors. To decide whether each TCR beta V gene segment behaved as functional or pseudogenic, an earlier analysis of 587 of the donors relied on high-throughput TCR beta sequencing. Donor age, sex, ethnicity and CMV serostatus were compiled together with the repertoire data. A later genetic analysis took genome-wide SNP genotypes for about 55% of the roughly 670 donors and used that subset as a discovery cohort. Every discovery cohort repertoire had been produced on one sequencing platform. HLA typing included class I and class II loci at four-digit resolution. The number of typed donors differed by locus: 629-630 for A, B, C, DRB1 and DQB1; about 520 for DQA1; approximately 600 for DPA1; and around 490 for DPB1. Four to six DR-DQ haplotypes were handled as single units for association and clustering, since linkage in the cohort was strong. Among some 410 genotyped donors of the cohort, an average of around 250,000 unique TCR beta nucleotide sequences was sequenced per donor, of which approximately 19% were non-productive. Overall study outcomes, separate from this receptor: Because HLA typing was missing for some donors at each locus, association tests included only the typed subset. For the cohort, immune exposure information was limited to CMV serostatus. Three of the identified cytomegalovirus-associated TCR beta chains were confirmed in vitro to be specific for cytomegalovirus antigens. In this cohort, only TCR beta chains were sequenced, and detectable features were limited by the absence of alpha or paired-chain data. At a false discovery rate of 0.05, a later analysis linked fewer than 20,000 TCR beta sequences to specific HLA alleles. While some public TCRs were present in many individuals, most TCR sequences turned up only very rarely across donors. According to a later analysis, TCR association rates differed among HLA loci, with DRB1 alleles showing the most associated TCRs and HLA-C alleles showing the fewest. V-gene and J-gene trimming of TCR beta chains was associated with a missense DCLRE1C variant in a later genetic analysis, and the association was replicated in an independent cohort. The presence/absence analyses assumed that sequencing depth was roughly uniform across donors, and that assumption may not be true. In an earlier analysis of roughly 500 of the donors, most TCR beta V segments appeared in productive rearrangements about 87% or about 30% of the time, broadly matching IMGT annotations. Because counts were too low, about 17 rarely observed V segments, including chromosome 9 orphons, were excluded from the earlier analysis of some 590 of the donors. A total of 150 or so TCR beta chains were listed by the study as associated with cytomegalovirus. A group of highly shared sequence variants was considered likely to be a technical artifact of the sequencing pipeline. Linkage disequilibrium might explain the correlated functional status among segregating V segments, but an unknown experimental factor could not be ruled out. A later genetic analysis reported fewer N-insertions in productive TCRs among donors in an Asian-associated ancestry cluster than the roughly 620-donor mean. When HLA alleles, especially DR and DQ, strongly co-occurred, attributing TCR associations to individual alleles was difficult. A further reported finding was that TCR beta sequences accurately predicted the HLA-A and HLA-B alleles for most subjects in the first cohort. It was suggested by the authors that the approach could potentially be generalized to other disease states and immunological phenotypes. In a later analysis, most CMV-associated TCR beta chains were found to appear HLA-restricted, with HLA associations seemingly driven largely by CMV exposure. A later analysis reported that several top co-occurrence clusters appeared linked to parvovirus B19, influenza, CMV and Epstein-Barr virus. In both the original and validation cohorts, the classifier was reported to diagnose cytomegalovirus status with high specificity and sensitivity. In a later analysis, HLA-associated TCR beta chains showed more clonal expansion and lower generation probabilities than non-associated chains that were equally common.

The cohort was made up of 500 to 800 healthy bone marrow donors. All cohort members were sampled while nominally healthy, although unrecorded immune exposures were likely present. The donor tested CMV seropositive and was one of the 289 seropositive cohort members. A peripheral blood sample was collected from each donor, and TCR beta sequencing was performed on peripheral blood mononuclear cells. Genomic DNA extraction from the blood cell samples was performed with the Qiagen DNeasy Blood Extraction Kit. Library prep was done by the immunoSEQ multiplex PCR assay. For the multiplex PCR, a mixture combining 60 forward primers for TCR Vbeta segments and 13 reverse primers for TCR Jbeta segments was used. The CDR3 region of rearranged TCR beta genes was amplified from genomic DNA with a multiplex PCR assay. Amplified TCR beta libraries were sequenced as 87-base-pair reads on the Illumina HiSeq System. In the source study's methods: Across the 700 or so repertoires, a later analysis counted roughly 84 million unique TCR beta chains, roughly 11 million of which were shared by at least two donors. A nearest-neighbor algorithm error-corrected the raw reads and collapsed the reads into unique sequences, merging closely related sequences to remove PCR and sequencing errors. To assign V, D and J gene segments, CDR3 sequences were aligned to IMGT reference sequences. For a sequence to be retained, a match of at least six nucleotides to both a V gene segment and a J gene segment was required. Rearrangements were classified as productive when the CDR3 lacked stop codons and remained in frame with V and J, and all other rearrangements were classified as non-productive. CDR3 was defined by IMGT convention, running from the second conserved V-encoded cysteine to the conserved J-encoded phenylalanine. The earlier analysis of roughly 590 of the donors excluded sequences that lacked an unambiguous match to a single V gene segment. In an earlier analysis of a few hundred of the donors, a V segment was called functional when productive rearrangements were above 56.7%, and segregating when the standard deviation between donors exceeded 5%. A statistical classification framework was built for diagnosing cytomegalovirus status from the catalog of TCR beta chain sequences. In a later analysis, V and J genes were assigned by comparing TCR nucleotide sequences against IMGT/GENE-DB human TR gene sequences. The TCRdist pipeline was used in a later analysis to assign CDR3 sequences and most-parsimonious VDJ recombination scenarios. A later analysis defined each TCR beta chain by its CDR3 amino acid sequence plus V-gene family, and excluded reads lacking a unique V-gene family. To address suspected cross-contamination and a sequencing artifact, a later analysis removed 450 to 700 highly shared, low-generation-probability nucleotide sequences. In a later analysis, a clonal expansion index for each public chain was calculated from normalized within-repertoire ranks of inferred template counts. Generation probabilities in a later analysis came from a VDJ recombination model fitted to out-of-frame rearrangements, and those results were checked against IGoR. Hypergeometric tests were used in a later analysis to score TCR-TCR, TCR-HLA and TCR-CMV co-occurrence, with a repertoire-size bias correction applied to the TCR pairs. To estimate false discovery rates, a later analysis permuted the HLA or CMV assignments 20 times. In a later analysis, co-occurring TCRs were grouped with DBSCAN, and TCRdist sequence similarity was added when clustering was performed within HLA-allele-positive subsets. Repertoires with fewer than 30,000 or more than 120,000 public chains, plus five repertoires with anomalous nucleotide sharing, were excluded from co-occurrence clustering. As stored in TCRdb, this immuneACCESS dataset retains in-frame rearrangements with V and J assigned. A fraction of the clones does not appear; measured against another copy, unresolved V genes explain less than half of the discrepancy, and the remainder lacks a known reason. D and trimming come from the DNA, and the V and J calls and clone size come from that table. This sample holds about 150,000 clones; more than 60% were observed only once. The ten largest clonotypes hold 2.5% to 3.5% of the sample.

This clonotype originated in a woman aged 50 to 65 in good health and CMV-seropositive. Sequenced input: PBMCs.

The nucleotide sequence reads as follows: TGTGCCAGCAGTTTCACAGGGGTCGAGCAGTACTTC. It is translated as CASSFTGVEQYF. The chain links TRBV6-6 with TRBJ2-7; TRBD1 matches 7 bases in the middle. In the germline V gene (reference sequence), CDR1 corresponds to MNHNY and CDR2 to SVGAGI. After removal of 4 bases from V and 6 bases from J, the junction retains 3 bases not matched to a gene. The cysteine opens and the phenylalanine closes a CDR3 of 12 amino acids. The DNA shown is the 36-base CDR3, in frame from base 1.